This section outlines one T cell receptor beta chain sequence together with its context. The V gene end was trimmed by 5 bases and the J gene end by 0 bases; junction bases not matched to a gene: 14. Germline V gives CDR1 SGHAT, CDR2 FQNNGV. This CDR3 is built from 18 residues. As originally analysed: Estimation of nucleated cell counts relied on the amplification of reference gene primers. Method: immunoSEQ multiplex PCR; TCRdb's copy keeps in-frame clones and lacks some. That table furnishes V, J and clone size, whereas the DNA furnished D and trimming. The sample carries around 70,000 clones, 60% to 85% recorded once. This record comes from a study of blood T cell repertoires in COVID-19. Study-level information: COVID-19 samples from acute and convalescent phases originated in the United States, Italy and Spain.

The V and J genes are TRBV11-2 and TRBJ2-7; 9 nucleotides match TRBD1. The clonotype comes from a human donor in a cohort sampled during active COVID-19. The specimen sequenced was peripheral blood. CDR3 nucleotides: TGTGCCAGCAGCACCCTCCGGGACAGGGACGGGCGCTCCTACGAGCAGTACTTC. Protein: CASSTLRDRDGRSYEQYF.